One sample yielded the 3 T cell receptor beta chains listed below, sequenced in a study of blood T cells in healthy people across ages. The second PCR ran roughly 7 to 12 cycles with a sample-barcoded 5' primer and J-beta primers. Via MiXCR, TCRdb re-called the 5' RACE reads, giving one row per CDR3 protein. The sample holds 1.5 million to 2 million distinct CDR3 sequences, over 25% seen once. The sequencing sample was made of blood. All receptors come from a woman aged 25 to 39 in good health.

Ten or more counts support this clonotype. The DNA for the CDR3 is TGTGCCACCAGTGATGCCGGGACTAGCGGGGGGAAGAGAGAGACCCAGTACTTC. As protein: CATSDAGTSGGKRETQYF. V usage is TRBV24-1 and J usage is TRBJ2-5; 15 positions match TRBD2. V was clipped by 3 bases and J by 4 bases; unmatched bases: 8. CDR3 length: 18 residues. Germline loops: CDR1 KGHDR, CDR2 SFDVKD.

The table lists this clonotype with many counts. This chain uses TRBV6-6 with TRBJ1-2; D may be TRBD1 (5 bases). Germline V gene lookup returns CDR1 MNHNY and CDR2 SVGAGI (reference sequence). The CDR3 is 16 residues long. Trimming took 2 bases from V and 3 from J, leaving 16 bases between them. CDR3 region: CASSYGEGGAHYGYTF. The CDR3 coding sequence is TGTGCCAGCAGTTACGGAGAAGGTGGGGCCCACTATGGCTACACCTTC.

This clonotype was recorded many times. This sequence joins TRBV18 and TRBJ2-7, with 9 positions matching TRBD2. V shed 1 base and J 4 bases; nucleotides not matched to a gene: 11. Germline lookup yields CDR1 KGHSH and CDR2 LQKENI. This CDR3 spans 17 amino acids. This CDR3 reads CASSPLPPAGGPYEQYF. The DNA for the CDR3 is TGTGCCAGCTCACCACTCCCCCCCGCGGGAGGGCCGTACGAGCAGTACTTC.